This T cell receptor (beta chain) was identified in a study of cytotoxic CD8 clonotypes in ibrutinib-treated CLL. Study as a whole: The subjects consisted of about 10 relapsed/refractory and some 15 treatment-naive individuals, with some 18 IGHV unmutated.

On this clone itself: Its cognate antigen is unknown.

Study outcomes and limitations: The study found public clonotypes uncommon, contracting or stable on treatment. T-cell clonality at baseline went above that of age-matched healthy donors and rose and fell with circulating CD8+ T-cell counts.

With sequencing, the targeted depth ranged from 1 in 200,000 to 1 in 1 million T cells. Sequencing used immunoSEQ multiplex PCR; TCRdb keeps in-frame clones, though not all of them. The repertoire holds roughly 250,000 clones, roughly 74% seen once, with 15% in the top ten. The TCR sequence derives from a human donor with chronic lymphocytic leukemia. The sample here was PBMCs, taken after 24 months of ibrutinib treatment.

This CDR3 is CASSPPGQGNQPQHF. The CDR3 DNA is TGTGCCAGCTCACCACCGGGACAGGGAAATCAGCCCCAGCATTTT. V usage is TRBV18 and J usage is TRBJ1-5; 9 bases map to TRBD1. Trimming removed 0 bases from V and 4 bases from J; junction bases left unmatched: 1. CDR3 size: 15 residues. Germline lookup yields CDR1 KGHSH and CDR2 LQKENI. Based on the CDR3 plus reference TRBV18 and TRBJ1-5, the full variable domain is NAGVMQNPRHLVRRRGQEARLRCSPMKGHSHVYWYRQLPEEGLKFMVYLQKENIIDESGMPKERFSAEFPKEGPSILRIQQVVRGDSAAYFCASSPPGQGNQPQHFGDGTRLSIL.